Shown below are 6 T cell receptor beta chains from a single sample sequenced in a study of T cells expressing NK-cell markers. TCRdb reprocessed the 5' RACE reads and stores each CDR3 protein as one record, lacking DNA. This table holds a few hundred thousand distinct CDR3 sequences. Sequencing input: blood T cells: a sorted CD56 or NKG2C T cell subset, CD4+ or CD8+ T cells, or bulk PBMC T cells (not recorded which). Source of these receptors: a woman aged 45 to 65 in good health.

The gene calls are TRBV5-1 and TRBJ2-7; the D gene TCRdb calls, TRBD2, cannot be checked with no DNA. Germline lookup yields CDR1 SGHRS and CDR2 YFSETQ. The CDR3 is 15 amino acids. CDR3 sequence reads: CASRLGLAGVDEQYF.

V is TRBV25-1 and J is TRBJ2-7; the D call of TRBD1 rests on TCRdb alone, since no DNA is present to check it. The CDR3 is 13 amino acids. Germline assignment: CDR1 MGHDK and CDR2 SYGVNS. The CDR3 loop reads CASSAVGGYEQYF.

The rearrangement links TRBV5-1 to TRBJ2-5; TCRdb's D call, TRBD1, is unchecked because there is no DNA. CDR1 is SGHRS, CDR2 YFSETQ, per germline. The CDR3 has 18 residues. CDR3 residues: CASSLGLRPPLDEETQYF.

This chain uses TRBV7-9 with TRBJ1-4; the D call from TCRdb, TRBD1, cannot be confirmed without DNA. This CDR3 region has 15 residues. CDR1 and CDR2 from the germline V gene are SEHNR and FQNEAQ (reference sequence). CDR3: CASTLGDRADEKLFF.

The chain recombines TRBV7-2 with TRBJ1-4; the D gene TCRdb calls, TRBD1, cannot be checked with no DNA. This CDR3 has 13 amino acids. Per germline, CDR1 SGHTA and CDR2 FQGNSA. CDR3 region: CASSPRVAEKLFF.

This rearrangement joins TRBV18 to TRBJ1-1. CDR3 length: 15 residues. Germline values: CDR1 KGHSH, CDR2 LQKENI. CDR3 amino acids: CASSPNNGLNTEAFF.